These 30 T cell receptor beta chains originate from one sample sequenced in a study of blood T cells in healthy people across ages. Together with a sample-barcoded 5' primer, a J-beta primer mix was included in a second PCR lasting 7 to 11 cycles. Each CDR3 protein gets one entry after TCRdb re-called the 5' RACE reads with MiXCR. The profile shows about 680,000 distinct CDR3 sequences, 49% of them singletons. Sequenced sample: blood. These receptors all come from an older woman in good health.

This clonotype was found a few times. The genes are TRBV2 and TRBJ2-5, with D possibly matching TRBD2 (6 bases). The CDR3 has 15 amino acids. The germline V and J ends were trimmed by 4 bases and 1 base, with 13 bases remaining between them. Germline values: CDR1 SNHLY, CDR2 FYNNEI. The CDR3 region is CASSGGLATQETQYF. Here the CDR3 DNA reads TGTGCCAGCAGTGGGGGACTCGCCACCCAAGAGACCCAGTACTTC.

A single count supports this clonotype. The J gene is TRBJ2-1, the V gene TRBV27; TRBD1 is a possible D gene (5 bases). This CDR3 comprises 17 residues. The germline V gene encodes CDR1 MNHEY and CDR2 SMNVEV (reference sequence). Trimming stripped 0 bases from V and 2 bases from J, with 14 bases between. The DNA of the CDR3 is TGTGCCAGCAGTTTATCAGCATGGGGCCCCACCTACAATGAGCAGTTCTTC. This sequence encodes CASSLSAWGPTYNEQFF.

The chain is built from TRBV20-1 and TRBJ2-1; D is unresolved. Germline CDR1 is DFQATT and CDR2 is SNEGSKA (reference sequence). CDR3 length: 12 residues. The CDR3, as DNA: TGCAGCAATACAGACCACTACAATGAGCAGTTCTTC. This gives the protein CSNTDHYNEQFF.

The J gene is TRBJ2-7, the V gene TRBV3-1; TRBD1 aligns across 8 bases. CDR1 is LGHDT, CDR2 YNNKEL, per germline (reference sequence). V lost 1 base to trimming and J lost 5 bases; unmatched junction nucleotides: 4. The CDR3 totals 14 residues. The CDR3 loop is CASSQGTGFNEQYF. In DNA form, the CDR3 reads TGTGCCAGCAGCCAAGGGACAGGGTTCAACGAGCAGTACTTC.

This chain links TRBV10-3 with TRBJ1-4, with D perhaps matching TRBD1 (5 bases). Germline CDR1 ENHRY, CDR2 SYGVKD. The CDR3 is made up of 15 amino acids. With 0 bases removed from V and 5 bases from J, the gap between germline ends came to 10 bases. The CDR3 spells CAISESRWGNEKLFF. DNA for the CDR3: TGTGCCATCAGTGAGTCGAGGTGGGGGAATGAAAAACTGTTTTTT.

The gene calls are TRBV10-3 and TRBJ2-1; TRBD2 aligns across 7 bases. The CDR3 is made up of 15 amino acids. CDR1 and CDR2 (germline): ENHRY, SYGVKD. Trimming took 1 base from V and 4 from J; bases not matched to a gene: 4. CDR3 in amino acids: CAISELSGAYNEQFF. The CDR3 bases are TGTGCCATCAGTGAGTTGAGCGGGGCTTACAATGAGCAGTTCTTC.

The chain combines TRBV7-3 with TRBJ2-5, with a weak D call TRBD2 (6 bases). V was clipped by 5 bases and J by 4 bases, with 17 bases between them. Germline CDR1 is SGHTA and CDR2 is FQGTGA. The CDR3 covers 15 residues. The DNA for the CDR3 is TGTGCCAGCAGCCCCCAACTAGCCGGACCAGAGACCCAGTACTTC. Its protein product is CASSPQLAGPETQYF.

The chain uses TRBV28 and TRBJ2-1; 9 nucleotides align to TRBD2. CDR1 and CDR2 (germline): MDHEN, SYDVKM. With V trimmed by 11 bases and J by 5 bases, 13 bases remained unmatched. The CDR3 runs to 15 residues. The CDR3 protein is CAVARRASGNNEQFF. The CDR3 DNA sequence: TGTGCCGTCGCCCGACGGGCTAGCGGGAACAATGAGCAGTTCTTC.

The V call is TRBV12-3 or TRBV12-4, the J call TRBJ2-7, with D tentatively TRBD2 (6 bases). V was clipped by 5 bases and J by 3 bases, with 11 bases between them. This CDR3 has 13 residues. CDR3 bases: TGTGCCAGCAGTGTGGGGGACTTCTACGAGCAGTACTTC. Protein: CASSVGDFYEQYF.

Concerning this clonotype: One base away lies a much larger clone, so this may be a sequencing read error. This CDR3 is CSGVDGTSYEQFF. DNA for the CDR3: TGCAGCGGAGTGGACGGAACCTCCTACGAGCAGTTCTTC. This rearrangement joins TRBV29-1 to TRBJ2-7; D gene uncertain. The last part of the DNA fits TRBJ2-1 better; the J call may be wrong. The germline V gene encodes CDR1 SQVTM and CDR2 ANQGSEA. This CDR3 is 13 amino acids long.

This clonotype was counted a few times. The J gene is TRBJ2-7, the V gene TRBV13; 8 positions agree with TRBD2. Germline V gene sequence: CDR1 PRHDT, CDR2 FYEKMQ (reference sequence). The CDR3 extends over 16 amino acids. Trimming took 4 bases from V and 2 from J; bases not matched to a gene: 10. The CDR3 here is CASSSTVAGKTYEQYF. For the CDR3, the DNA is TGTGCCAGCAGCTCGACAGTAGCGGGGAAGACCTACGAGCAGTACTTC.

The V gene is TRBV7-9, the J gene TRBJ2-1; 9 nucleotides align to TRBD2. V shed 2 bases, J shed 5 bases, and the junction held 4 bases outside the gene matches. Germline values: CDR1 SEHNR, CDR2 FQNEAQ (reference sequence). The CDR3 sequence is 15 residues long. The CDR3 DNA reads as TGTGCCAGCAGCTTACGCGGGAGGGGGGACAATGAGCAGTTCTTC. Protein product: CASSLRGRGDNEQFF.

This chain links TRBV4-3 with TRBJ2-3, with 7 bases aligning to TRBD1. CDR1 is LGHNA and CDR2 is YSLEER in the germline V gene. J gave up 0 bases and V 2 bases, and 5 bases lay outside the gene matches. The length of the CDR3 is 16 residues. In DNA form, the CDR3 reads TGCGCCAGCAGCCAACTGGGACAGTTGAGCACAGATACGCAGTATTTT. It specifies CASSQLGQLSTDTQYF.

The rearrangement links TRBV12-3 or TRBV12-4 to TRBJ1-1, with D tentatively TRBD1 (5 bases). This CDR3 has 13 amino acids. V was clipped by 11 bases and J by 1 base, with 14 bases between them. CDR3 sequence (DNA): TGTGCCGGCTCAAAACAGGCGAACACTGAAGCTTTCTTT. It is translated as CAGSKQANTEAFF.

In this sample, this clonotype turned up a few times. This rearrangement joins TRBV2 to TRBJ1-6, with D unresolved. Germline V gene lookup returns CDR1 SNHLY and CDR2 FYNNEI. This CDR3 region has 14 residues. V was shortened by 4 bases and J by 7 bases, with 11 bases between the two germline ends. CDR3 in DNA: TGTGCCAGCAGTGTTACAGAGCGGAATTCACCCCTCCACTTT. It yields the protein CASSVTERNSPLHF.

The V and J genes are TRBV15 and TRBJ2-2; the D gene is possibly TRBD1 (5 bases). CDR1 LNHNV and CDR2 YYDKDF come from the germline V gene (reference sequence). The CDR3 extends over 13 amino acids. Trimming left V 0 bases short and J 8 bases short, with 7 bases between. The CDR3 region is CATSRDRAGELFF. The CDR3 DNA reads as TGTGCCACCAGCAGAGACAGGGCGGGGGAGCTGTTTTTT.

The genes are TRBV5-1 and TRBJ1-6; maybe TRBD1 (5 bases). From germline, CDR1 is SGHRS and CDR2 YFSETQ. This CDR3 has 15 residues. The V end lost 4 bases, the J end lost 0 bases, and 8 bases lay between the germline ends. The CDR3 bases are TGCGCCAGCAGCGACAGTAGCTCCTATAATTCACCCCTCCACTTT. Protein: CASSDSSSYNSPLHF.

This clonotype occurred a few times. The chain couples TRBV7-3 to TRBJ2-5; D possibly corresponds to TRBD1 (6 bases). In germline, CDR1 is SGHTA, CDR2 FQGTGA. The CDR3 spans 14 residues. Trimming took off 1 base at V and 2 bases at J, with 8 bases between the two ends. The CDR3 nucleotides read TGTGCCAGCAGCTTAAACAGGGCACAAGAGACCCAGTACTTC. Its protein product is CASSLNRAQETQYF. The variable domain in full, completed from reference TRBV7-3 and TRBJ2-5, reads GAGVSQTPSNKVTEKGKYVELRCDPISGHTALYWYRQSLGQGPEFLIYFQGTGAADDSGLPNDRFFAVRPEGSVSTLKIQRTERGDSAVYLCASSLNRAQETQYFGPGTRLLVL.

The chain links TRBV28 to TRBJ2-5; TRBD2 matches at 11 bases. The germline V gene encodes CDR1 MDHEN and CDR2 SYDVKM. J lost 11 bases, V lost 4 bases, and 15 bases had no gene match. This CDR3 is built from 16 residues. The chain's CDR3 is CASSSPASGRLDEQYF. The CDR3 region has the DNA TGTGCCAGCAGTTCCCCGGCTAGCGGGAGGCTCGATGAGCAGTACTTC.

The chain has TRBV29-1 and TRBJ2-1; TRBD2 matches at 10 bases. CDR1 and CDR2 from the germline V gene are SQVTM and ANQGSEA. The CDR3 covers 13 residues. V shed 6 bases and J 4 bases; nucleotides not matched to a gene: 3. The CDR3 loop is CSVASGGYNEQFF. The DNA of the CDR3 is TGCAGCGTAGCTAGCGGGGGATACAATGAGCAGTTCTTC.

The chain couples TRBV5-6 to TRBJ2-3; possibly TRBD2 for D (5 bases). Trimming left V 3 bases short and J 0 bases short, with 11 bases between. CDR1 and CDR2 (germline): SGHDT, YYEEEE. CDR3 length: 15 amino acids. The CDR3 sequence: CASSWIGLSTDTQYF. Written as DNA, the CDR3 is TGTGCCAGCAGCTGGATCGGACTTAGCACAGATACGCAGTATTTT.

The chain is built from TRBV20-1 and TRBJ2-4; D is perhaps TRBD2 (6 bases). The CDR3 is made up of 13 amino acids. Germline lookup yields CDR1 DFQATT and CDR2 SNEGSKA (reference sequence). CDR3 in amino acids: CSLGGGGRNIQYF. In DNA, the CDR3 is TGCTCCCTGGGGGGAGGTGGGAGAAACATTCAGTACTTC.

The CDR3 DNA sequence: TGTGCCAGCAGCTGGCAGGGTCAATCTGGGGCCAACGTCCTGACTTTC. It translates to CASSWQGQSGANVLTF. V is TRBV13 and J is TRBJ2-6, with D tentatively TRBD1 (5 bases). CDR3 length equals 16 residues. In germline, CDR1 is PRHDT, CDR2 FYEKMQ (reference sequence). Trimming stripped 4 bases from V and 1 base from J, with 11 bases between.

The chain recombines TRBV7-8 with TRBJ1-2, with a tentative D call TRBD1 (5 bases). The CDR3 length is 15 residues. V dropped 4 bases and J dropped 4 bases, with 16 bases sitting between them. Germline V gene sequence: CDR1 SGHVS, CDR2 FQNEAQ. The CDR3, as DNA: TGTGCCAGCAGCTCCCTTCCTCGGACACCCTATGGCTACACCTTC. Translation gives CASSSLPRTPYGYTF.

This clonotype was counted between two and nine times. CDR3 bases: TGTGCCAGCAGTTATGACGGAACAGTGGAGACCCAGTACTTC. It specifies CASSYDGTVETQYF. The genes are TRBV6-2 or TRBV6-3 and TRBJ2-5; D not certain. V lost 3 bases to trimming and J lost 5 bases, with 13 bases between them. This CDR3 has 14 amino acids. The germline CDR1 and CDR2 sequences are MNHEY and SVGEGT.

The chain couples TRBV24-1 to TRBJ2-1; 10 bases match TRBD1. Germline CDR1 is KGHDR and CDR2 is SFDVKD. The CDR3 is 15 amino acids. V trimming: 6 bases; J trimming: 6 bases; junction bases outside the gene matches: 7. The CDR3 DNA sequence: TGTGCCACCAGTAGCTGGGGACAGGGGTTCAATGAGCAGTTCTTC. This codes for CATSSWGQGFNEQFF.

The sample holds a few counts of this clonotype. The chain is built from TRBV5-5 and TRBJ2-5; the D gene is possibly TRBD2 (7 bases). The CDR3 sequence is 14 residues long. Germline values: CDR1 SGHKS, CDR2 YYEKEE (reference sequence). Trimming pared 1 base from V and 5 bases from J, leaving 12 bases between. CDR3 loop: CASSLRGGRETQYF. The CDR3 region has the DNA TGTGCCAGCAGCTTGAGGGGGGGAAGGGAGACCCAGTACTTC.

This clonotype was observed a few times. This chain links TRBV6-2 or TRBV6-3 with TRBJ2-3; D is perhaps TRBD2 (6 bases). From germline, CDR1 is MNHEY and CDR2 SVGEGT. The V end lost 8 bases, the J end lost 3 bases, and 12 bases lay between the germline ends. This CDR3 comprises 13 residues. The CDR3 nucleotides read TGTGCCAGCGCCCGGGAGAGGACAGATACGCAGTATTTT. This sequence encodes CASARERTDTQYF.

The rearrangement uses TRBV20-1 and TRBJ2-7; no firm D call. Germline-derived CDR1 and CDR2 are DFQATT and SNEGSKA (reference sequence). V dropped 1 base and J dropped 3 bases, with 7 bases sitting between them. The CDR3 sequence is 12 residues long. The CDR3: CSARVAFYEQYF. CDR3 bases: TGCAGTGCTAGAGTCGCGTTCTACGAGCAGTACTTC.

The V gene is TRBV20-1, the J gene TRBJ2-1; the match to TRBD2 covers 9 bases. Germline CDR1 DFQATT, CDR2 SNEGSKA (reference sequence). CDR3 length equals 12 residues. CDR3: CSRSGRNNEQFF. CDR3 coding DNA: TGCAGCCGGAGCGGGAGGAACAATGAGCAGTTCTTC.